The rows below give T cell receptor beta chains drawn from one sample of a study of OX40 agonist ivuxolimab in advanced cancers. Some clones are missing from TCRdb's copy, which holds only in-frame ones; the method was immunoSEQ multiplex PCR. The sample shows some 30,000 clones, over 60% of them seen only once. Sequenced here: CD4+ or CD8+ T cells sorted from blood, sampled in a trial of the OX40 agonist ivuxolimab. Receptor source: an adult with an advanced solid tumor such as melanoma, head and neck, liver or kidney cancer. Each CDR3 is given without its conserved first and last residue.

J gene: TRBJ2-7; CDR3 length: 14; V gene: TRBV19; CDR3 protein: ASSAGGQGIAYEQY
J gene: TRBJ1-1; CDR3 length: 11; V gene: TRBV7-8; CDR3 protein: ASSRKGETEAF
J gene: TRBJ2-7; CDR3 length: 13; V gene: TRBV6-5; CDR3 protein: ASSYSGRGHYEQY
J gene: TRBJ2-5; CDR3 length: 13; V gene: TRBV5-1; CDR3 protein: ASSFGGTRGETQY
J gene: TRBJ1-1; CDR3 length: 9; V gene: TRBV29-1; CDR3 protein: SSRRNTEAF
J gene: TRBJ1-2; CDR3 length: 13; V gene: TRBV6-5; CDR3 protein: ASSPSHRVNYGYT
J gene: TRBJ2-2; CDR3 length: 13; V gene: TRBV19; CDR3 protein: ASSRTSGSTGELF
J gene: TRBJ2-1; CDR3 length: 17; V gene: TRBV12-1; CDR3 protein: ASSFEVGPSGGLNNEQF
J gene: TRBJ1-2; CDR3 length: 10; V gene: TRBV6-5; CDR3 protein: ASSTPDYGYT
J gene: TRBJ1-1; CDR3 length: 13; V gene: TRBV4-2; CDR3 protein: ASSRGTGMNTEAF
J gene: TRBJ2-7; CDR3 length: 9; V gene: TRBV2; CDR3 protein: ASSDSYEQY
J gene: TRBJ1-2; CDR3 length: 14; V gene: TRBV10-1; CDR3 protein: ASSPAGFPESYGYT
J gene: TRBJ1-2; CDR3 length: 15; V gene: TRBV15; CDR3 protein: ATSRAGKGTGNYGYT
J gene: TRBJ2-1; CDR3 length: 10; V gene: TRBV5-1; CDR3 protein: ASSFSYNEQF
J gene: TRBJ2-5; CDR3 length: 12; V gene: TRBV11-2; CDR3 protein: ASSSALDQETQY
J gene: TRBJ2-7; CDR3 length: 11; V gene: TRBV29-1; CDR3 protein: SVVGTLSYEQY
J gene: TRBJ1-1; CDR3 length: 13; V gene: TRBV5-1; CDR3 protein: ASSWQTLEGTEAF
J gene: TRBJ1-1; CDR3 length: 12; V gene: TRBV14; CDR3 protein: ASSETDRNTEAF